The rows below give T cell receptor beta chains drawn from one sample of a study of human T cells and chemical hapten exposure. A single record per CDR3 protein comes from TCRdb applying MiXCR to the RACE reads. This sample carries about 120,000 distinct CDR3 sequences, roughly 15% of them seen once, and the ten largest clones take around 0.99%. Sequenced material: whole blood, taken in connection with sensitization to the hapten diphenylcyclopropenone (DPC). The receptors were sampled from a man aged 18 to 35 with alopecia areata. Some clones in this sample may be carry-over from other donors' samples. Each CDR3 is given with its conserved first and last residue. D genes are given only for firm matches. Clone sizes are given selectively: once, few, many, or a class where the clone is expanded.

v_call: TRBV7-3
j_call: TRBJ2-6
clone_size: few
d_call: -
cdr3_nt: TGTGCCAGCAGCTTAACCGCGGTCTCTGGGGCCAACGTCCTGACTTTC
cdr3_aa: CASSLTAVSGANVLTF

v_call: TRBV27
j_call: TRBJ1-5
clone_size: few
d_call: -
cdr3_nt: TGTGCCAGCAGTTTAGCAGGGACCTATCAGCCCCAGCATTTT
cdr3_aa: CASSLAGTYQPQHF

v_call: TRBV5-1
j_call: TRBJ2-2
clone_size: -
d_call: TRBD1
cdr3_nt: TGCGCCAGCAGCGGAGGACAGGGAGGGGAGCTGTTTTTT
cdr3_aa: CASSGGQGGELFF

v_call: TRBV14
j_call: TRBJ2-5
clone_size: -
d_call: TRBD1
cdr3_nt: TGTGCCAGCAGCCAAACCGGGACAGCTTTCCAAGAGACCCAGTACTTC
cdr3_aa: CASSQTGTAFQETQYF

v_call: TRBV12-3/TRBV12-4
j_call: TRBJ1-5
clone_size: few
d_call: -
cdr3_nt: TGTGCCAGCAGTTTAGGGATTAGGGGCCACAATCAGCCCCAGCATTTT
cdr3_aa: CASSLGIRGHNQPQHF

v_call: TRBV9
j_call: TRBJ2-3
clone_size: -
d_call: TRBD1
cdr3_nt: TGTGCCAGCAGCGTGCAGGGGGACGCAGATACGCAGTATTTT
cdr3_aa: CASSVQGDADTQYF

v_call: TRBV7-2
j_call: TRBJ2-4
clone_size: -
d_call: TRBD1
cdr3_nt: TGTGCCAGCAGCCACCGGGACAGGGGAGCCAAAAACATTCAGTACTTC
cdr3_aa: CASSHRDRGAKNIQYF

v_call: TRBV6-5
j_call: TRBJ2-5
clone_size: -
d_call: -
cdr3_nt: TGTGCCAGCAGCCTAATCGGAGGGGAGACCCAGTACTTC
cdr3_aa: CASSLIGGETQYF

v_call: TRBV7-2
j_call: TRBJ1-2
clone_size: once
d_call: -
cdr3_nt: TGTGCCAGCAGCTTAGTTCCCCTTTATGGCTACACCTTC
cdr3_aa: CASSLVPLYGYTF

v_call: TRBV7-9
j_call: TRBJ2-5
clone_size: few
d_call: TRBD1
cdr3_nt: TGTGCCAGCAGCCTGCCCGGGACAGTCCAAGAGACCCAGTACTTC
cdr3_aa: CASSLPGTVQETQYF

v_call: TRBV7-9
j_call: TRBJ1-4
clone_size: -
d_call: -
cdr3_nt: TGTGCCAGCAGCCCCACAGGGATTGGGGATGAAAAACTGTTTTTT
cdr3_aa: CASSPTGIGDEKLFF

v_call: TRBV11-3
j_call: TRBJ2-5
clone_size: few
d_call: TRBD2
cdr3_nt: TGTGCCAGCAGCCGGGGACTAGTGTTCGAGACCCAGTACTTC
cdr3_aa: CASSRGLVFETQYF

v_call: TRBV7-3
j_call: TRBJ2-2
clone_size: -
d_call: -
cdr3_nt: TGTGCCAGCAGCTTAACCTTAACAGGGACCGGGGAGCTGTTTTTT
cdr3_aa: CASSLTLTGTGELFF

v_call: TRBV4-1
j_call: TRBJ1-1
clone_size: -
d_call: TRBD1
cdr3_nt: TGCGCCAGCAGCCTGAGGACAGGAGGGAACACTGAAGCTTTCTTT
cdr3_aa: CASSLRTGGNTEAFF

v_call: TRBV7-2
j_call: TRBJ2-7
clone_size: -
d_call: -
cdr3_nt: TGTGCCAGCAGCTTAGGCGGGACCCTATACGAGCAGTACTTC
cdr3_aa: CASSLGGTLYEQYF

v_call: TRBV7-3
j_call: TRBJ2-4
clone_size: few
d_call: TRBD1
cdr3_nt: TGTGCCAGCAGCTCGACAGGGAGAGAAAACATTCAGTACTTC
cdr3_aa: CASSSTGRENIQYF

v_call: TRBV10-3
j_call: TRBJ1-2
clone_size: few
d_call: -
cdr3_nt: TGTGCCATCACTGGGACGGACAACTATGGCTACACCTTC
cdr3_aa: CAITGTDNYGYTF

v_call: TRBV20-1
j_call: TRBJ1-3
clone_size: -
d_call: -
cdr3_nt: TGCAGTGCTAGGGTAGGGACTGGAAACACCATATATTTT
cdr3_aa: CSARVGTGNTIYF

v_call: TRBV5-4
j_call: TRBJ2-1
clone_size: -
d_call: TRBD1
cdr3_nt: TGTGCCAGCAGGATCATCCCGAAAGGGACAGGGGGCTACAATGAGCAGTTCTTC
cdr3_aa: CASRIIPKGTGGYNEQFF

v_call: TRBV29-1
j_call: TRBJ2-1
clone_size: -
d_call: -
cdr3_nt: TGCAGCGTTGAAGATCTTGGCAGGAGCTCCTACAATGAGCAGTTCTTC
cdr3_aa: CSVEDLGRSSYNEQFF

v_call: TRBV6-2/TRBV6-3
j_call: TRBJ1-5
clone_size: few
d_call: -
cdr3_nt: TGTGCCAGCAGTTACGGCAGGGGTTCGAATCAGCCCCAGCATTTT
cdr3_aa: CASSYGRGSNQPQHF

v_call: TRBV11-1
j_call: TRBJ1-1
clone_size: -
d_call: -
cdr3_nt: TGTGCCAGCAGCTTGGCGGAAAGGGACACTGAAGCTTTCTTT
cdr3_aa: CASSLAERDTEAFF

v_call: TRBV7-9
j_call: TRBJ2-4
clone_size: -
d_call: -
cdr3_nt: TGTGCCAGCAGCTTCGGTTTTAGCGAACTAGCCAAAAACATTCAGTACTTC
cdr3_aa: CASSFGFSELAKNIQYF

v_call: TRBV7-6
j_call: TRBJ1-4
clone_size: few
d_call: -
cdr3_nt: TGTGCCAGCAGCTTAGGGACGGTTGCAACTAATGAAAAACTGTTTTTT
cdr3_aa: CASSLGTVATNEKLFF

v_call: TRBV28
j_call: TRBJ2-2
clone_size: -
d_call: -
cdr3_nt: TGTGCCAGCAGTTTAAGATTCCTCGGGGAGCTGTTTTTT
cdr3_aa: CASSLRFLGELFF

v_call: TRBV4-3
j_call: TRBJ2-5
clone_size: many
d_call: -
cdr3_nt: TGCGCCAGCAGCCAAGACCAGGGAGAGACCCAGTACTTC
cdr3_aa: CASSQDQGETQYF

v_call: TRBV12-5
j_call: TRBJ2-5
clone_size: -
d_call: -
cdr3_nt: TGTGCTAGTGGTACAGGACAGTTCCAAGAGACCCAGTACTTC
cdr3_aa: CASGTGQFQETQYF

v_call: TRBV7-2
j_call: TRBJ2-3
clone_size: -
d_call: -
cdr3_nt: TGTGCCAGCAGCCAGGAGCGCACAGATACGCAGTATTTT
cdr3_aa: CASSQERTDTQYF

v_call: TRBV12-3/TRBV12-4
j_call: TRBJ1-6
clone_size: -
d_call: -
cdr3_nt: TGTGCCAGCAGTTTCCATTCACCCCTCCACTTT
cdr3_aa: CASSFHSPLHF

v_call: TRBV6-2/TRBV6-3
j_call: TRBJ2-7
clone_size: few
d_call: -
cdr3_nt: TGTGCCAGCAGACTAGCTTGGGACTCGAGCTCCTACGAGCAGTACTTC
cdr3_aa: CASRLAWDSSSYEQYF

v_call: TRBV6-5
j_call: TRBJ1-5
clone_size: -
d_call: -
cdr3_nt: TGTGCCAGCAGCCCAAAGGGTGAGAATCAGCCCCAGCATTTT
cdr3_aa: CASSPKGENQPQHF

v_call: TRBV7-3
j_call: TRBJ2-2
clone_size: -
d_call: -
cdr3_nt: TGTGCCAGCAGCCCTGAACCAGGGGCAGGGGAGCTGTTTTTT
cdr3_aa: CASSPEPGAGELFF

v_call: TRBV4-2
j_call: TRBJ1-1
clone_size: -
d_call: -
cdr3_nt: TGTGCCAGCAGCCGGCCACAGGAGAACACTGAAGCTTTCTTT
cdr3_aa: CASSRPQENTEAFF

v_call: TRBV3-1
j_call: TRBJ1-1
clone_size: -
d_call: -
cdr3_nt: TGTGCCAGCAGCCAAGATCAGACAGCCGGAGTCACTGAAGCTTTCTTT
cdr3_aa: CASSQDQTAGVTEAFF

v_call: TRBV7-7
j_call: TRBJ2-2
clone_size: few
d_call: -
cdr3_nt: TGTGCCAGCAGCCTAAGGGACGGAGCCCTGGAGCTGTTTTTT
cdr3_aa: CASSLRDGALELFF

v_call: TRBV29-1
j_call: TRBJ2-3
clone_size: few
d_call: -
cdr3_nt: TGCAGCTCCCGGAAGACAGATACGCAGTATTTT
cdr3_aa: CSSRKTDTQYF

v_call: TRBV6-6
j_call: TRBJ2-7
clone_size: few
d_call: -
cdr3_nt: TGTGCCAGCAGTTACCAGAACTTGGAGCAGTACTTC
cdr3_aa: CASSYQNLEQYF

v_call: TRBV20-1
j_call: TRBJ2-5
clone_size: -
d_call: -
cdr3_nt: TGCAGTGCTATTGACAGGATTAAAGAGACCCAGTACTTC
cdr3_aa: CSAIDRIKETQYF

v_call: TRBV7-9
j_call: TRBJ1-1
clone_size: many
d_call: -
cdr3_nt: TGTGCCAGCAGCGATGACAGATTTGAAGCTTTCTTT
cdr3_aa: CASSDDRFEAFF

v_call: TRBV11-2
j_call: TRBJ1-1
clone_size: few
d_call: -
cdr3_nt: TGTGCCAGCAGCTTATATCGAGGGGAACGGGCTGAAGCTTTCTTT
cdr3_aa: CASSLYRGERAEAFF

v_call: TRBV20-1
j_call: TRBJ2-3
clone_size: -
d_call: -
cdr3_nt: TGCAGTGCCCCTACGGCTGGCGGGATCGCAGATACGCAGTATTTT
cdr3_aa: CSAPTAGGIADTQYF

v_call: TRBV2
j_call: TRBJ2-1
clone_size: few
d_call: TRBD2
cdr3_nt: TGTGCCAGCAGAGGGACTAGCGGGGGGGGAGCCTACAATGAGCAGTTCTTC
cdr3_aa: CASRGTSGGGAYNEQFF

v_call: TRBV7-9
j_call: TRBJ1-1
clone_size: -
d_call: -
cdr3_nt: TGTGCCAGCAGCTTAGTCGGGTACACGGCTTTCTTT
cdr3_aa: CASSLVGYTAFF

v_call: TRBV6-2/TRBV6-3
j_call: TRBJ2-2
clone_size: few
d_call: -
cdr3_nt: TGTGCCAGCAGTACCCTTGGGCCCGCCGGGGAGCTGTTTTTT
cdr3_aa: CASSTLGPAGELFF